A selection of T cell receptor beta chains follows, all from one sample in a study of T cell responses to AZD1222 COVID-19 vaccine. Clones were sequenced by immunoSEQ multiplex PCR, and TCRdb holds only the in-frame ones, with some missing. This sample has about 110,000 clones; 80% to 90% occur once, and the top ten carry approximately 7%. The sample consisted of peripheral blood, taken on day 0 of AZD1222 vaccination. Source of these receptors: an adult in good health. Each CDR3 is given with its conserved first and last residue.

v_call	j_call	cdr3_aa
TRBV28	TRBJ1-5	CATRVRNQPQHF
TRBV6-5	TRBJ2-5	CASSYARGNQETQYF
TRBV28	TRBJ1-2	CASSLGGSNYGYTF
TRBV29-1	TRBJ2-6	CSVGVGGSGANVLTF
TRBV5-1	TRBJ1-2	CASSPGTGGDYGYTF
TRBV10-3	TRBJ2-7	CAISDDPWEGPWREQYF
TRBV6-5	TRBJ2-3	CASSYSMGRPDTQYF
TRBV5-6	TRBJ2-3	CASSLYQGEGDTQYF
TRBV5-4	TRBJ2-7	CASSSITGTGPREQYF
TRBV5-4	TRBJ2-7	CASTYRLAGINEQYF
TRBV7-2	TRBJ1-2	CASSLEWTGHGYTF
TRBV19	TRBJ1-5	CASSMGGQARSNQPQHF
TRBV4-2	TRBJ2-1	CASSPTGSGSSYNEQFF
TRBV30	TRBJ1-2	CAWSPGAGWYGYTF
TRBV21-1	TRBJ2-7	CASSKERGDRINSSYEQYF
TRBV19	TRBJ1-4	CASSGQGFSSEKLFF
TRBV18	TRBJ1-2	CASSPSRGMGYTF
TRBV6-5	TRBJ1-2	CASSSGQGMIYGYTF
TRBV18	TRBJ2-2	CASSPVPNTGELFF
TRBV5-1	TRBJ1-1	CASSVQGWLSEAFF
TRBV5-6	TRBJ1-2	CASSTGFYGYTF
TRBV11-3	TRBJ1-3	CASSRGGPGNTIYF